A single sample is the source of the 11 T cell receptor beta chains below, sequenced in a study of blood T cell repertoires in COVID-19. TCRdb's copy holds only in-frame clones and misses some; the assay was immunoSEQ multiplex PCR. The table has about 520,000 clones, over 75% seen once. Material: peripheral blood. The receptors derive from a human donor in a cohort sampled during active COVID-19.

Turning to this clone: One end of the junction is discordant with germline, which a read error may explain. This chain uses TRBV3-1 (or the pseudogene TRBV3-2) with TRBJ1-1, with 9 bases matching TRBD1. The CDR3 spans 15 residues. Germline V lookup: CDR1 LGHDT, CDR2 YNNKEL (reference sequence). CDR3: CASSRRTGAPLETFF. CDR3 sequence (DNA): TGTGCCAGCAGCCGCCGGACAGGGGCCCCTCTTGAAACTTTCTTT.

The gene calls are TRBV29-1 and TRBJ2-3; 9 bases agree with TRBD1. Trimming took 4 bases from V and 3 from J; bases not matched to a gene: 5. Germline V gives CDR1 SQVTM, CDR2 ANQGSEA. The CDR3 loop spans 14 amino acids. CDR3 region: CSVAGTGWTDTQYF. The CDR3 nucleotides are TGCAGCGTTGCCGGGACAGGGTGGACAGATACGCAGTATTTT.

This chain connects TRBV5-1 to TRBJ2-6; D is unclear. This CDR3 is 14 amino acids long. The germline V gene has CDR1 SGHRS and CDR2 YFSETQ. Trimming removed 5 bases from V and 0 bases from J, with 6 bases in between. The CDR3: CASSSSSGANVLTF. The CDR3 nucleotides are TGCGCCAGCAGTTCGAGCTCTGGGGCCAACGTCCTGACTTTC.

The chain carries TRBV28 and TRBJ2-2, with D tentatively TRBD1 (5 bases). This CDR3 is built from 15 residues. V lost 5 bases, J lost 6 bases, and 16 bases lay in between. Germline assignment: CDR1 MDHEN and CDR2 SYDVKM. CDR3 nucleotide sequence: TGTGCCAGCAGTGGGCCAGGGATGAAGTCCGGGGAGCTGTTTTTT. Encoded protein: CASSGPGMKSGELFF.

A remark on this clone: The sample has other DNA sequences that encode this CDR3 too. V is TRBV5-1 and J is TRBJ1-2, with TRBD1 as a possible D gene (5 bases). Germline V gene lookup returns CDR1 SGHRS and CDR2 YFSETQ. CDR3 length equals 14 residues. V was shortened by 0 bases and J by 3 bases, with 9 bases between the two germline ends. The CDR3 coding sequence is TGCGCCAGCAGCTTGGGGCAGGGCGACTATGGCTACACCTTC. Translated, it gives CASSLGQGDYGYTF.

This chain connects TRBV28 to TRBJ2-7; 9 bases line up with TRBD1. Trimming at V came to 7 bases and at J to 6 bases, leaving 10 bases not matched to a gene. The CDR3 length is 14 residues. CDR1 MDHEN and CDR2 SYDVKM come from the germline V gene. As DNA, the CDR3 is TGTGCCAGCATCCCGACAGGGGGATTTGGCGAGCAGTACTTC. Its translation is CASIPTGGFGEQYF.

The chain links TRBV11-3 to TRBJ2-7, with 13 bases lining up with TRBD2. CDR1 and CDR2 (germline): SGHNT, YENEEA. The CDR3 totals 15 residues. The ends lost 5 bases at V and 3 bases at J; junction bases unmatched: 4. As DNA, the CDR3 is TGTGCCAGCAGCACGGGACTAGCGGGATTCTACGAGCAGTACTTC. This codes for CASSTGLAGFYEQYF. The whole variable domain, remainder taken from reference TRBV11-3 and TRBJ2-7, is EAGVVQSPRYKIIEKKQPVAFWCNPISGHNTLYWYLQNLGQGPELLIRYENEEAVDDSQLPKDRFSAERLKGVDSTLKIQPAELGDSAVYLCASSTGLAGFYEQYFGPGTRLTVT.

The rearrangement links TRBV6-5 to TRBJ2-7; D may be TRBD1 (6 bases). The CDR3 runs 15 residues. Trimming removed 8 bases from V and 2 bases from J, with 19 bases in between. Germline V gene sequence: CDR1 MNHEY, CDR2 SVGAGI. CDR3 sequence reads: CASGIVGQTTYEQYF. CDR3 DNA: TGTGCCAGCGGCATAGTCGGACAGACCACCTACGAGCAGTACTTC.

This rearrangement joins TRBV15 to TRBJ1-1, with a possible D match to TRBD1 (5 bases). The CDR3 is 13 residues long. Trimming left V 2 bases short and J 6 bases short, with 10 bases between. Germline loops: CDR1 LNHNV, CDR2 YYDKDF (reference sequence). CDR3: CATSRPGGSEAFF. In nucleotides, the CDR3 is TGTGCCACCAGCAGACCCGGGGGATCTGAAGCTTTCTTT. Full variable domain (rest looked up from reference TRBV15 and TRBJ1-1): DAMVIQNPRYQVTQFGKPVTLSCSQTLNHNVMYWYQQKSSQAPKLLFHYYDKDFNNEADTPDNFQSRRPNTSFCFLDIRSPGLGDTAMYLCATSRPGGSEAFFGQGTRLTVV.

Comment on this clone: A read error may produce the germline difference seen at one junction end. V usage is TRBV18 and J usage is TRBJ2-1; TRBD2 matches at 8 bases. CDR1 KGHSH and CDR2 LQKENI come from the germline V gene. The CDR3 loop spans 13 amino acids. The CDR3 bases are TGTGCCAGCTCATACCTCCGTTTTAGCGGGGAGGTCTTC. Translated: CASSYLRFSGEVF.

This chain connects TRBV28 to TRBJ1-2, with D possibly matching TRBD1 (6 bases). V lost 3 bases to trimming and J lost 5 bases, with 13 bases between them. CDR1 and CDR2 from the germline V gene are MDHEN and SYDVKM. The CDR3 has 14 amino acids. CDR3 DNA: TGTGCCAGCAGTTTGTATCAGGGGAGATATGGCTACACCTTC. Amino acids: CASSLYQGRYGYTF.